Presented here are 25 T cell receptor beta chains from one specimen sequenced in a study of blood T cell repertoires in COVID-19. TCRdb's copy holds only in-frame clones and misses some; the assay was immunoSEQ multiplex PCR. The table shows 100,000 to 150,000 clones, with just under 80% occurring only once. Sequencing was done on a sample of peripheral blood. These receptors came from a human donor in a cohort sampled during active COVID-19.

Note on this clone: Other DNA sequences of this sample code for an identical CDR3. The V call is TRBV7-2, the J call TRBJ2-3, with TRBD2 identical over 11 bases. Germline CDR1 SGHTA, CDR2 FQGNSA. V shed 5 bases, J shed 3 bases, and the junction held 4 bases outside the gene matches. The CDR3 is 15 amino acids. The CDR3 sequence: CASSPWTSGTDTQYF. In DNA, the CDR3 is TGTGCCAGCAGCCCATGGACTAGCGGGACAGATACGCAGTATTTT.

The genes are TRBV7-9 and TRBJ1-3; tentative D call: TRBD1 (5 bases). CDR1 and CDR2 (germline): SEHNR, FQNEAQ (reference sequence). This CDR3 has 19 residues. V shed 4 bases and J shed 0 bases, with 22 bases lying between them. CDR3 DNA: TGTGCCAGCAGCTCCAGGCGGGACCCTCGCGGACCCTCTGGAAACACCATATATTTT. Translating gives CASSSRRDPRGPSGNTIYF.

In regard to this clone: Additional DNA sequences in this sample encode the identical CDR3. The chain is built from TRBV11-2 and TRBJ1-4; D may be TRBD1 (6 bases). The germline V and J ends were trimmed by 3 bases and 8 bases, with 10 bases remaining between them. Germline V gene lookup returns CDR1 SGHAT and CDR2 FQNNGV. CDR3 size: 13 residues. This CDR3 reads CASSFRGREKLFF. CDR3 bases: TGTGCCAGCAGCTTCAGGGGCCGGGAAAAACTGTTTTTT.

This sequence joins TRBV28 and TRBJ2-1, with 16 bases lining up with TRBD2. The CDR3 is made up of 19 amino acids. J lost 6 bases, V lost 4 bases, and 12 bases had no gene match. Germline lookup yields CDR1 MDHEN and CDR2 SYDVKM. CDR3 protein: CASSSTIGTSGGVFNEQFF. DNA for the CDR3: TGTGCCAGCAGTTCTACTATCGGGACTAGCGGGGGGGTTTTCAATGAGCAGTTCTTC.

This clone has only a few counts. The rearrangement joins TRBV7-3 to TRBJ1-1; D is undetermined. V was shortened by 1 base and J by 6 bases, with 12 bases between the two germline ends. The CDR3 totals 14 residues. Germline assignment: CDR1 SGHTA and CDR2 FQGTGA. This CDR3 is CASSLSPGISEAFF. The DNA for the CDR3 is TGTGCCAGCAGCTTAAGCCCGGGGATTTCTGAAGCTTTCTTT.

The CDR3 region is CASSVATGVGTEAFF. The CDR3 DNA reads TGTGCCAGCAGCGTAGCTACAGGGGTCGGCACTGAAGCTTTCTTT. The chain employs TRBV9 and TRBJ1-1, with 7 bases matching TRBD1. The CDR3 length is 15 residues. Per germline, CDR1 SGDLS and CDR2 YYNGEE. Germline trimming cut 0 bases from V and 4 bases from J; bases unmatched to any gene: 6.

In this sample, this clone turned up once. The J gene is TRBJ1-3, the V gene TRBV18; no clear D. CDR3 length: 15 amino acids. The V end was cut by 1 base, the J end by 8 bases, with 15 bases between. Per the germline V gene, CDR1 is KGHSH and CDR2 is LQKENI. The CDR3 protein is CASSPQRGMQDTIYF. The CDR3 DNA is TGTGCCAGCTCACCACAACGAGGGATGCAGGACACCATATATTTT.

The chain combines TRBV29-1 with TRBJ2-3; no definite D call. Germline lookup yields CDR1 SQVTM and CDR2 ANQGSEA. This CDR3 spans 14 amino acids. Here the CDR3 DNA reads TGCGCCGAAGCCCTCACCGGTACCGCAGATACGCAGTATTTT. Translating it yields CAEALTGTADTQYF.

The J gene is TRBJ1-1, the V gene TRBV5-5; weak D call: TRBD1 (6 bases). This CDR3 has 13 residues. Per the germline V gene, CDR1 is SGHKS and CDR2 is YYEKEE (reference sequence). The V gene lost 5 bases and the J gene lost 1 base, with 9 bases spanning the gap. CDR3 loop: CASRLTGNTEAFF. In DNA form, the CDR3 reads TGTGCCAGCAGGCTGACAGGGAACACTGAAGCTTTCTTT.

The V gene is TRBV7-3, the J gene TRBJ1-2, with D hard to call. Trimming pared 5 bases from V and 5 bases from J, leaving 12 bases between. This CDR3 contains 13 residues. Germline V lookup: CDR1 SGHTA, CDR2 FQGTGA. The CDR3 DNA is TGTGCCAGCAGCCCCCAAACCGGGTATGGCTACACCTTC. Protein product: CASSPQTGYGYTF.

The rearrangement uses TRBV9 and TRBJ2-6; D not resolved. The CDR3 consists of 14 residues. In germline, CDR1 is SGDLS, CDR2 YYNGEE. V lost 4 bases and J 0 bases, leaving 5 bases between the germline ends. The CDR3 region is CASSSGSGANVLTF. Here the CDR3 DNA reads TGTGCCAGCAGCTCGGGCTCTGGGGCCAACGTCCTGACTTTC.

The rearrangement links TRBV29-1 to TRBJ2-5, with 8 bases lining up with TRBD1. V lost 5 bases, J lost 9 bases, and 14 bases stayed unmatched. The CDR3 runs to 14 residues. Per the germline V gene, CDR1 is SQVTM and CDR2 is ANQGSEA. The CDR3 spells CSVQKPTGDRSQYF. CDR3 nucleotides: TGCAGCGTTCAAAAACCCACAGGGGACAGGTCCCAGTACTTC.

V usage is TRBV28 and J usage is TRBJ2-1; 7 positions agree with TRBD2. J gave up 4 bases and V 3 bases, and 12 bases lay outside the gene matches. The CDR3 is 17 amino acids. The V gene's germline CDR1 is MDHEN and CDR2 SYDVKM. CDR3 in amino acids: CASSLLDWRGLYNEQFF. In nucleotides, the CDR3 is TGTGCCAGCAGTTTGTTGGACTGGCGGGGGTTATACAATGAGCAGTTCTTC.

The chain has TRBV25-1 and TRBJ2-3; TRBD1 matches 12 bases. J gave up 4 bases and V 3 bases, and 5 bases lay outside the gene matches. CDR3 length: 16 amino acids. Germline V CDR1 and CDR2: MGHDK, SYGVNS. The CDR3 nucleotides read TGTGCCAGCAGTGACACGGGACAGGGGGCAGCAGATACGCAGTATTTT. Protein product: CASSDTGQGAADTQYF.

The gene calls are TRBV7-2 and TRBJ2-7; 8 bases align to TRBD2. The CDR3 is made up of 13 amino acids. V lost 1 base and J lost 7; bases outside the gene matches: 3. Germline-derived CDR1 and CDR2 are SGHTA and FQGNSA. The CDR3 DNA is TGTGCCAGCAGCTTAGGGCTAGCGGGTGAGCAGTACTTC. It yields the protein CASSLGLAGEQYF.

The J gene is TRBJ2-5, the V gene TRBV24-1; 14 bases are shared with TRBD2. Germline V gene sequence: CDR1 KGHDR, CDR2 SFDVKD. The length of the CDR3 is 19 residues. V lost 5 bases, J lost 3 bases, and 13 bases stayed unmatched. CDR3 in DNA: TGTGCCACCAGTGTACCTCCCGGGACTAGCGGGGGTACTAAAGAGACCCAGTACTTC. Translating it yields CATSVPPGTSGGTKETQYF.

This sequence joins TRBV11-1 and TRBJ1-1; 7 bases agree with TRBD1. The V and J ends lost 2 bases and 5 bases, in that order; junction bases with no gene match: 2. Germline loops: CDR1 SGHAT, CDR2 FQDESV (reference sequence). There are 13 residues in the CDR3. CDR3 DNA: TGTGCCAGCAGCTTAAACAGGGGTACTGAAGCTTTCTTT. It codes for CASSLNRGTEAFF.

The DNA for the CDR3 is TGTGCCAGCCAGGGGGTTGGGGCCACAGATACGCAGTATTTT. Translating it yields CASQGVGATDTQYF. The chain links TRBV7-9 to TRBJ2-3; 7 nucleotides align to TRBD1. Losses at the gene ends were 8 bases for V and 2 bases for J; bases not matched to a gene: 7. Looked up from germline, CDR1 is SEHNR and CDR2 is FQNEAQ (reference sequence). The CDR3 has 14 amino acids.

This clone appeared a few times. The rearrangement links TRBV4-2 to TRBJ1-5, with TRBD1 matching 10 bases. The trim removed 1 base at V and 7 bases at J, leaving 10 bases unmatched. The CDR3 runs 17 residues. Per germline, CDR1 LGHNA and CDR2 YNFKEQ. CDR3 loop: CASSQGNFDRGLQPQHF. CDR3 bases: TGTGCCAGCAGCCAAGGCAATTTCGACAGGGGGCTGCAGCCCCAGCATTTT.

In its sample, this clone was seen many times. V usage is TRBV25-1 and J usage is TRBJ2-7; D is uncertain. The germline V and J ends were trimmed by 5 bases and 1 base, with 15 bases remaining between them. The CDR3 length is 15 residues. CDR1 is MGHDK and CDR2 is SYGVNS in the germline V gene. CDR3 DNA: TGTGCCAGCAGTCCCTCTAACCGCGGATCCTACGAGCAGTACTTC. Amino acid sequence: CASSPSNRGSYEQYF.

The J gene is TRBJ1-4, the V gene TRBV23-1, with TRBD1 matching over 7 bases. TRBV23-1 is sorted into the ORF group, with uncertain function. J was trimmed by 3 bases and V by 3 bases; bases with no gene match: 1. CDR3 length equals 14 residues. The CDR3: CASSHGTANEKLFF. The CDR3 DNA reads TGCGCCAGCAGTCATGGGACAGCTAATGAAAAACTGTTTTTT.

This chain links TRBV11-1 with TRBJ1-1; no clear D gene. Germline CDR1 SGHAT, CDR2 FQDESV (reference sequence). The CDR3 is made up of 12 amino acids. Trimming took off 2 bases at V and 3 bases at J, with 4 bases between the two ends. The CDR3 reads CASSLYDTEAFF. The CDR3 DNA sequence: TGTGCCAGCAGCTTATATGACACTGAAGCTTTCTTT.

This clone has a single count. CDR3 nucleotide sequence: TGTGCCAGCAGTTACTGGTCAGGGCAAGCTTTCTTT. Its protein is CASSYWSGQAFF. This rearrangement joins TRBV6-5 to TRBJ1-1; a possible D gene is TRBD1 (5 bases). The V gene lost 1 base and the J gene lost 9 bases, with 9 bases spanning the gap. This CDR3 is 12 amino acids long. Germline V lookup: CDR1 MNHEY, CDR2 SVGAGI.

On this clone: One end of the junction varies from germline; a read error may be responsible. This chain's CDR3 is CASSTGTVDSKQPQHF. In nucleotides, the CDR3 is TGTGCCAGCAGTACCGGGACAGTAGATAGCAAACAGCCCCAGCATTTT. The chain combines TRBV6-2 or TRBV6-3 with TRBJ1-5, with 7 bases identical to TRBD1. Germline V gene lookup returns CDR1 MNHEY and CDR2 SVGEGT. CDR3 length: 16 amino acids.

The chain uses TRBV7-2 and TRBJ2-1; 8 nucleotides align to TRBD2. CDR3 length equals 19 residues. V dropped 2 bases and J dropped 0; count of bases not matched to a gene: 12. CDR1 and CDR2 from the germline V gene are SGHTA and FQGNSA. The CDR3 here is CASSLRAGGYFSSYNEQFF. CDR3 sequence (DNA): TGTGCCAGCAGCTTAAGGGCGGGGGGCTACTTTAGCTCCTACAATGAGCAGTTCTTC.